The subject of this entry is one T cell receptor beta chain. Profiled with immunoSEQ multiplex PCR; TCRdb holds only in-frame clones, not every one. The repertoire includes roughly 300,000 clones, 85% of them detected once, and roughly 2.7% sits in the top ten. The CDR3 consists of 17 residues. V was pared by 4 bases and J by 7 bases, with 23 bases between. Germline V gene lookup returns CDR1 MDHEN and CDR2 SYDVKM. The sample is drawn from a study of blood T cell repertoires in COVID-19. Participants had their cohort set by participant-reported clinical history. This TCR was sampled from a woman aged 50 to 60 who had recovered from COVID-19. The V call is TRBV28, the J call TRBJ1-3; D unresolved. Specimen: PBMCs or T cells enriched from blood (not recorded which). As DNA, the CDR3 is TGTGCCAGCAGTTCCCCAGGCGACACCCGGGGATTGAACACCATATATTTT. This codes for CASSSPGDTRGLNTIYF.